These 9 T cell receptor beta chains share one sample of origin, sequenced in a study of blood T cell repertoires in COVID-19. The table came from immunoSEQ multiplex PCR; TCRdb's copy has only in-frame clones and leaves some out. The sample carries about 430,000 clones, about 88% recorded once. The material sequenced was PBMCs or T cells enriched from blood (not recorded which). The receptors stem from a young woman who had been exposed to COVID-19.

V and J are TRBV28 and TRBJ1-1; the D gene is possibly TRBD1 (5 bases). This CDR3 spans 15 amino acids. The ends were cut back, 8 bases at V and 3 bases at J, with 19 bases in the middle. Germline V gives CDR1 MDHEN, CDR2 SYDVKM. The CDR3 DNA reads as TGTGCCAGCTCAACCCCGGGACTCATGGACACTGAAGCTTTCTTT. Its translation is CASSTPGLMDTEAFF.

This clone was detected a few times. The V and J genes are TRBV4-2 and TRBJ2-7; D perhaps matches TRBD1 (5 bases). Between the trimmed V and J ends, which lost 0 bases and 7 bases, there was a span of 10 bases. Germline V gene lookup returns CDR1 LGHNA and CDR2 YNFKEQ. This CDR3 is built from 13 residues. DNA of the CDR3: TGTGCCAGCAGCCAAGACACAGGCTGGGAGCAGTACTTC. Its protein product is CASSQDTGWEQYF.

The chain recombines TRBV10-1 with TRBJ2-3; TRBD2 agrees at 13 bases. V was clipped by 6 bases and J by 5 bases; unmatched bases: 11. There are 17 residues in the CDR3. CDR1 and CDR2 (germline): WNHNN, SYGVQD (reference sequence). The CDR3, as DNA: TGCGCCAGCAGCGGAGTCGACAGGACTAGCGGGGGAGATACGCAGTATTTT. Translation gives CASSGVDRTSGGDTQYF.

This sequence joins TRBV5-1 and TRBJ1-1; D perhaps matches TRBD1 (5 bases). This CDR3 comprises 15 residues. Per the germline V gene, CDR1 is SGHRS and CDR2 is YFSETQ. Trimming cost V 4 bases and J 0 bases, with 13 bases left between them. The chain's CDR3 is CASSPGHALNTEAFF. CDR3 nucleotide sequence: TGCGCCAGCAGCCCCGGACATGCCTTGAACACTGAAGCTTTCTTT.

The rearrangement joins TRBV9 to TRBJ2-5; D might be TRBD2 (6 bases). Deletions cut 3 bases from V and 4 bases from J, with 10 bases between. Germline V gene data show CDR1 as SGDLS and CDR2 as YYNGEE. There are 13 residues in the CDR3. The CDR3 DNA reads TGTGCCAGCAGCGGCGGGACTGTAGAGACCCAGTACTTC. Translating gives CASSGGTVETQYF.

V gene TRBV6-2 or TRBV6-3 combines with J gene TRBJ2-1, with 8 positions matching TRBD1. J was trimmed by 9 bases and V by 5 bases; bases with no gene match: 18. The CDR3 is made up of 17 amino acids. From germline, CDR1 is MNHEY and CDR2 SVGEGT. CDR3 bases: TGTGCCAGCAGTCAATACGACCAGGGGGCCGTGTTCGGTGAGCAGTTCTTC. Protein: CASSQYDQGAVFGEQFF.

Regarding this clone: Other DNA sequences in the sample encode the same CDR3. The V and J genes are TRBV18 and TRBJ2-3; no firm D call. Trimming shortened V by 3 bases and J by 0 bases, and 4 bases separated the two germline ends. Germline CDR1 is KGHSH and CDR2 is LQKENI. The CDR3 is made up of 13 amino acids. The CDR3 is CASSPTSTDTQYF. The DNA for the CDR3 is TGTGCCAGCTCACCCACTAGCACAGATACGCAGTATTTT.

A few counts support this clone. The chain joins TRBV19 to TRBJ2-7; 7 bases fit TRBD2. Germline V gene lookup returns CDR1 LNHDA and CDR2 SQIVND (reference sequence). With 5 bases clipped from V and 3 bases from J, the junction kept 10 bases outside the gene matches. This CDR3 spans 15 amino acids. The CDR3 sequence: CASSPGLEIGYEQYF. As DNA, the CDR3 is TGTGCCAGTAGTCCCGGACTAGAGATTGGCTACGAGCAGTACTTC.

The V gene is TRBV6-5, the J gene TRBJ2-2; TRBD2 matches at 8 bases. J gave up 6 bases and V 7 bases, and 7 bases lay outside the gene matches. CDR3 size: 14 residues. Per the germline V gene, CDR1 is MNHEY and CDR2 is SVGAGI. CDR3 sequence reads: CASTRGGPAGELFF. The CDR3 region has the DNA TGTGCCAGCACCCGGGGGGGACCGGCCGGGGAGCTGTTTTTT.